This TCR beta chain was identified in a study of blood T cell repertoires in COVID-19. Clones were sequenced by immunoSEQ multiplex PCR, and TCRdb holds only the in-frame ones, with some missing. This table holds 150,000 to 200,000 clones, approximately 86% found once. The CDR3 extends over 17 amino acids. Germline V CDR1 and CDR2: KGHDR, SFDVKD. The trim removed 5 bases at V and 7 bases at J, leaving 12 bases unmatched. Sequencing was performed on peripheral blood. V and J are TRBV24-1 and TRBJ2-5, with 13 bases aligning to TRBD2. The clonotype comes from a man aged 55 to 70 who had recovered from COVID-19. The CDR3 region is CATSGLPGTSGEGTQYF. CDR3 in DNA: TGTGCCACCAGTGGCTTACCTGGGACTAGCGGGGAGGGGACCCAGTACTTC.